Shown below are 31 T cell receptor beta chains from a single sample sequenced in a study of T cell responses to AZD1222 COVID-19 vaccine. Generated by immunoSEQ multiplex PCR, the TCRdb table keeps only in-frame clones and is missing some. The sample has under 25,000 clones, almost 85% seen once. The specimen comprised peripheral blood, sampled 28 days after the second AZD1222 dose. All receptors derive from an adult who received the AZD1222 COVID-19 vaccine.

The genes are TRBV6-5 and TRBJ1-2; D gene unclear. The germline gives CDR1 MNHEY, CDR2 SVGAGI. V lost 6 bases and J lost 2, with 10 bases in between. CDR3 length: 13 residues. The CDR3 DNA sequence: TGTGCCAGCAGCGAGACAAGAAACTATGGCTACACCTTC. Its translation: CASSETRNYGYTF.

The V and J genes are TRBV30 and TRBJ2-1, with TRBD2 as a possible D gene (7 bases). V was cut by 3 bases and J by 9 bases, with 24 bases left in between. The CDR3 loop spans 16 amino acids. In germline, CDR1 is GTSNPN, CDR2 SVGIG (reference sequence). The CDR3 DNA is TGTGCCTGGAGGGGTGGGGGGGCTCGCTCGTTGGGTGAGCAGTTCTTC. Protein product: CAWRGGGARSLGEQFF.

The V gene is TRBV9, the J gene TRBJ2-5, with 11 bases fitting TRBD2. Trimming at V came to 0 bases and at J to 2 bases, leaving 9 bases not matched to a gene. This CDR3 has 18 amino acids. Germline V CDR1 and CDR2: SGDLS, YYNGEE. The CDR3 nucleotides are TGTGCCAGCAGCGTAGGGGTTGGGGGACTAGCGGCACAAGAGACCCAGTACTTC. Translation: CASSVGVGGLAAQETQYF.

The genes are TRBV18 and TRBJ1-3, with D hard to call. Germline V gene sequence: CDR1 KGHSH, CDR2 LQKENI. The V and J ends lost 5 bases and 7 bases respectively, with 12 bases between them. The CDR3 extends over 13 amino acids. The CDR3 nucleotides are TGTGCCAGCTCATTAGGGTACCGGAACACCATATATTTT. Translating gives CASSLGYRNTIYF.

CDR3 sequence: CASSLDRTGELFF. The CDR3 DNA reads TGTGCCAGCAGCTTAGACAGAACCGGGGAGCTGTTTTTT. The gene calls are TRBV11-2 and TRBJ2-2; D remains ambiguous. From germline, CDR1 is SGHAT and CDR2 FQNNGV. The length of the CDR3 is 13 residues. Trimming left V 0 bases short and J 5 bases short, with 4 bases between.

This clone showed up just a few times. The genes are TRBV4-1 and TRBJ1-4, with 7 bases lining up with TRBD1. CDR1 is MGHRA, CDR2 YSYEKL, per germline. The V and J ends lost 7 bases and 0 bases, in that order; junction bases with no gene match: 14. CDR3 length: 18 residues. CDR3 coding DNA: TGCGCCAGCAAGCCTGGGACAGCTATTCTAACAACTAATGAAAAACTGTTTTTT. This sequence encodes CASKPGTAILTTNEKLFF.

The rearrangement links TRBV4-1 to TRBJ2-5, with 11 bases lining up with TRBD2. The V gene's germline CDR1 is MGHRA and CDR2 YSYEKL. This CDR3 has 16 amino acids. V was clipped by 0 bases and J by 4 bases; unmatched bases: 4. The CDR3 DNA reads TGCGCCAGCAGCCAAGATTGGCTAGCGGGAGGAGAGACCCAGTACTTC. It yields the protein CASSQDWLAGGETQYF.

The chain has TRBV5-5 and TRBJ2-3, with D possibly being TRBD1 or TRBD2 (6 bases each). Germline CDR1 reads SGHKS; CDR2 reads YYEKEE (reference sequence). The length of the CDR3 is 13 residues. Trimming shortened V by 1 base and J by 6 bases, and 9 bases separated the two germline ends. The CDR3 DNA reads as TGTGCCAGCAGCTTGACAGGGAGGGATACGCAGTATTTT. It encodes CASSLTGRDTQYF. The whole variable domain, remainder taken from reference TRBV5-5 and TRBJ2-3, is DAGVTQSPTHLIKTRGQQVTLRCSPISGHKSVSWYQQVLGQGPQFIFQYYEKEERGRGNFPDRFSARQFPNYSSELNVNALLLGDSALYLCASSLTGRDTQYFGPGTRLTVL.

The J gene is TRBJ2-5, the V gene TRBV18; D perhaps matches TRBD2 (6 bases). The CDR3 is 15 residues long. In germline, CDR1 is KGHSH, CDR2 LQKENI. Deletions cut 2 bases from V and 5 bases from J, with 15 bases between. The CDR3 loop is CASSPSREPGETQYF. The CDR3 nucleotides read TGTGCCAGCTCACCATCTCGGGAGCCAGGGGAGACCCAGTACTTC.

Only a few counts were recorded for this clone. J is TRBJ1-1 and V is TRBV4-1; 9 bases agree with TRBD1. Germline CDR1 and CDR2: MGHRA and YSYEKL. The CDR3 is made up of 14 amino acids. J was trimmed by 4 bases and V by 5 bases; bases with no gene match: 5. The CDR3 coding sequence is TGCGCCAGCAGCTCAACGACAGGGGGCACTGAAGCTTTCTTT. Its translation: CASSSTTGGTEAFF.

The chain links TRBV6-5 to TRBJ2-5; D possibly corresponds to TRBD2 (5 bases). This CDR3 comprises 13 residues. Germline V gene data show CDR1 as MNHEY and CDR2 as SVGAGI. The V gene lost 6 bases and the J gene lost 7 bases, with 15 bases spanning the gap. The CDR3 here is CASSRTGSGTQYF. Here the CDR3 DNA reads TGTGCCAGCAGCCGGACTGGAAGTGGGACCCAGTACTTC.

The V and J genes are TRBV10-2 and TRBJ1-4; 9 bases map to TRBD1. V lost 0 bases to trimming and J lost 10 bases; unmatched junction nucleotides: 9. The CDR3 covers 16 residues. Per the germline V gene, CDR1 is WSHSY and CDR2 is SAAADI. The CDR3 DNA reads TGCGCCAGCAGTGAGTCCACCATGACAGGGGGGGGAAAACTGTTTTTT. This gives the protein CASSESTMTGGGKLFF.

The V and J genes are TRBV3-1 (or the pseudogene TRBV3-2) and TRBJ2-2, with a tentative D call TRBD2 (5 bases). The CDR3 has 16 amino acids. Per germline, CDR1 LGHDT and CDR2 YNNKEL (reference sequence). V lost 0 bases and J lost 3, with 11 bases in between. CDR3 protein: CASSQDLSGYTGELFF. CDR3 nucleotides: TGTGCCAGCAGCCAAGATCTCTCGGGATACACCGGGGAGCTGTTTTTT.

This chain links TRBV6-5 with TRBJ1-5; 9 positions agree with TRBD1. V lost 5 bases and J lost 6; bases outside the gene matches: 8. The CDR3 runs to 15 residues. CDR1 and CDR2 (germline): MNHEY, SVGAGI. The CDR3 spells CASSPGTGGFQPQHF. The CDR3 DNA sequence: TGTGCCAGCAGTCCCGGAACAGGGGGCTTTCAGCCCCAGCATTTT.

The chain joins TRBV14 to TRBJ2-7; 7 bases align to TRBD2. This CDR3 is 14 amino acids long. Trimming cost V 1 base and J 2 bases; bases outside gene matches: 2. Germline-derived CDR1 and CDR2 are SGHDN and FVKESK. The chain's CDR3 is CASSQGEGPYEQYF. CDR3 bases: TGTGCCAGCAGCCAAGGGGAGGGGCCCTACGAGCAGTACTTC.

CDR3 residues: CASSTGPYQPQHF. In DNA, the CDR3 is TGTGCCAGCAGTACGGGCCCTTATCAGCCCCAGCATTTT. This chain links TRBV28 with TRBJ1-5; the D is unclear. In germline, CDR1 is MDHEN, CDR2 SYDVKM. CDR3 length equals 13 residues. Trimming removed 5 bases from V and 5 bases from J, with 10 bases in between.

The rearrangement links TRBV14 to TRBJ2-7, with D unresolved. This CDR3 spans 15 amino acids. CDR1 and CDR2 (germline): SGHDN, FVKESK. Trimming removed 0 bases at V and 2 bases at J, with 11 bases between. The CDR3 protein is CASSQESRFPYEQYF. CDR3 DNA sequence: TGTGCCAGCAGCCAAGAGTCGAGGTTTCCCTACGAGCAGTACTTC. Full variable domain (rest looked up from reference TRBV14 and TRBJ2-7): EAGVTQFPSHSVIEKGQTVTLRCDPISGHDNLYWYRRVMGKEIKFLLHFVKESKQDESGMPNNRFLAERTGGTYSTLKVQPAELEDSGVYFCASSQESRFPYEQYFGPGTRLTVT.

This rearrangement joins TRBV11-1 to TRBJ2-7; D remains ambiguous. V was cut by 1 base and J by 1 base, with 11 bases left in between. This CDR3 spans 15 amino acids. The V gene's germline CDR1 is SGHAT and CDR2 FQDESV (reference sequence). The CDR3 region is CASSLEVVVSYEQYF. CDR3 nucleotides: TGTGCCAGCAGCTTAGAGGTTGTAGTTTCCTACGAGCAGTACTTC.

The chain uses TRBV11-2 and TRBJ2-7; 7 nucleotides agree with TRBD1. The germline V gene has CDR1 SGHAT and CDR2 FQNNGV. The CDR3 has 14 amino acids. The trim removed 3 bases at V and 0 bases at J, leaving 2 bases unmatched. The CDR3 here is CASSFTGASYEQYF. CDR3 DNA: TGTGCCAGCAGCTTTACAGGGGCCTCCTACGAGCAGTACTTC.

The V call is TRBV19, the J call TRBJ2-2; D possibly corresponds to TRBD1 (6 bases). The CDR3 sequence is 14 residues long. Germline lookup yields CDR1 LNHDA and CDR2 SQIVND (reference sequence). Trimming pared 4 bases from V and 3 bases from J, leaving 9 bases between. CDR3 nucleotide sequence: TGTGCCAGTAGTAAGGGGGTAGACACCGGGGAGCTGTTTTTT. Its translation is CASSKGVDTGELFF.

The chain employs TRBV19 and TRBJ2-5, with TRBD2 matching over 10 bases. CDR1 and CDR2 from the germline V gene are LNHDA and SQIVND (reference sequence). V was clipped by 6 bases and J by 5 bases; unmatched bases: 6. CDR3 length equals 14 residues. DNA for the CDR3: TGTGCCAGTAGCCGTAGCGGGAGGACCGAGACCCAGTACTTC. Translating it yields CASSRSGRTETQYF. Full variable domain (missing parts from reference TRBV19 and TRBJ2-5): DGGITQSPKYLFRKEGQNVTLSCEQNLNHDAMYWYRQDPGQGLRLIYYSQIVNDFQKGDIAEGYSVSREKKESFPLTVTSAQKNPTAFYLCASSRSGRTETQYFGPGTRLLVL.

The chain links TRBV25-1 to TRBJ2-1, with 10 bases lining up with TRBD1. The CDR3 is 13 residues long. The junction had 7 bases not matched to a gene; V was cut back by 4 bases and J by 13 bases. The germline V gene has CDR1 MGHDK and CDR2 SYGVNS. CDR3: CASSGPPTGGQFF. The CDR3 nucleotides read TGTGCCAGCAGTGGCCCTCCGACAGGGGGCCAGTTCTTC. Full variable domain (outside the CDR3, taken from reference TRBV25-1 and TRBJ2-1): EADIYQTPRYLVIGTGKKITLECSQTMGHDKMYWYQQDPGMELHLIHYSYGVNSTEKGDLSSESTVSRIRTEHFPLTLESARPSHTSQYLCASSGPPTGGQFFGPGTRLTVL.

This clone was found a few times. The chain uses TRBV11-2 and TRBJ2-7; 8 bases fit TRBD2. Germline assignment: CDR1 SGHAT and CDR2 FQNNGV. V was clipped by 1 base and J by 3 bases; unmatched bases: 5. The CDR3 loop spans 15 amino acids. CDR3 nucleotide sequence: TGTGCCAGCAGCTTAGCGAGCGGGAGTAACTACGAGCAGTACTTC. Translated, it gives CASSLASGSNYEQYF.

This chain uses TRBV4-2 with TRBJ1-2; the match to TRBD1 covers 7 bases. With 4 bases clipped from V and 1 base from J, the junction kept 9 bases outside the gene matches. The germline CDR1 and CDR2 sequences are LGHNA and YNFKEQ. The CDR3 contains 16 residues. The chain's CDR3 is CASSPRQGSHNYGYTF. CDR3 nucleotides: TGTGCCAGCAGCCCCCGACAGGGTAGCCATAACTATGGCTACACCTTC.

The chain joins TRBV18 to TRBJ1-5, with no clear D. The CDR3 is 14 amino acids. CDR1 and CDR2 (germline): KGHSH, LQKENI. The ends were cut back, 3 bases at V and 5 bases at J, with 11 bases in the middle. In DNA form, the CDR3 reads TGTGCCAGCTCACCTATACCAAGGGATCAGCCCCAGCATTTT. As protein: CASSPIPRDQPQHF. Complete variable domain (other parts from reference TRBV18 and TRBJ1-5): NAGVMQNPRHLVRRRGQEARLRCSPMKGHSHVYWYRQLPEEGLKFMVYLQKENIIDESGMPKERFSAEFPKEGPSILRIQQVVRGDSAAYFCASSPIPRDQPQHFGDGTRLSIL.

The chain uses TRBV5-4 and TRBJ2-2; 9 positions agree with TRBD1. In germline, CDR1 is SGHNT, CDR2 YYREEE (reference sequence). The CDR3 is 17 amino acids. The J segment lost 6 bases and the V segment lost 4 bases, leaving 13 bases of the junction unmatched. In DNA, the CDR3 is TGTGCCAGCAGCCCCAGAGGAACAGGGGGCGCAGCCGGGGAGCTGTTTTTT. It encodes CASSPRGTGGAAGELFF.

The J gene is TRBJ2-1, the V gene TRBV28, with 7 bases that match TRBD2. Trimming at V came to 6 bases and at J to 9 bases, leaving 14 bases not matched to a gene. The CDR3 extends over 15 amino acids. Germline CDR1 MDHEN, CDR2 SYDVKM. The CDR3: CASSFTGLEGREQFF. The CDR3 DNA reads as TGTGCCAGCAGCTTCACCGGACTAGAGGGTCGTGAGCAGTTCTTC.

By share, this clone counts as medium-sized (0.01 to 0.1%). The chain combines TRBV10-1 with TRBJ2-5; 12 bases are shared with TRBD2. CDR1 is WNHNN, CDR2 SYGVQD, per germline (reference sequence). V was pared by 6 bases and J by 4 bases, with 12 bases of the junction left unmatched. CDR3 length equals 17 residues. The CDR3: CASRVLAGGLKVETQYF. In DNA form, the CDR3 reads TGCGCCAGCAGGGTACTAGCGGGAGGCCTCAAAGTAGAGACCCAGTACTTC.

This sequence joins TRBV5-6 and TRBJ2-7; 10 bases fit TRBD2. This CDR3 region has 14 residues. Germline V gene lookup returns CDR1 SGHDT and CDR2 YYEEEE. The J segment lost 5 bases and the V segment lost 4 bases, leaving 6 bases of the junction unmatched. The CDR3 sequence: CASSTSGASDEQYF. CDR3 coding DNA: TGTGCCAGCAGCACTAGCGGGGCCTCTGACGAGCAGTACTTC.

The chain links TRBV14 to TRBJ1-1; D possibly corresponds to TRBD1 (5 bases). The length of the CDR3 is 14 residues. Germline loops: CDR1 SGHDN, CDR2 FVKESK. V was cut by 4 bases and J by 5 bases, with 14 bases left in between. Written as DNA, the CDR3 is TGTGCCAGCAGCCGCGGGGGGATAGGGACTGAAGCTTTCTTT. Translation gives CASSRGGIGTEAFF.

This chain joins TRBV3-1 (or the pseudogene TRBV3-2) and TRBJ1-4, with D unclear. Trimming stripped 4 bases from V and 11 bases from J, with 17 bases between. The germline V gene encodes CDR1 LGHDT and CDR2 YNNKEL (reference sequence). The CDR3 sequence is 14 residues long. CDR3 DNA: TGTGCCAGCAGCCCTAAAGTGGAGGGCGGGAAACTGTTTTTT. Translation: CASSPKVEGGKLFF.